The 26 T cell receptor beta chains below come from one sample, sequenced in a study of PD-1 blockade in classical Hodgkin lymphoma. Method: immunoSEQ multiplex PCR; TCRdb's copy keeps in-frame clones and lacks some. The sample lists about 40,000 clones, about 89% occurring once. Autologous stem cell transplantation was followed by relapse in every patient, and brentuximab vedotin exposure varied. The material sequenced was peripheral blood mononuclear cells (PBMCs), taken at baseline. These receptors came from a human donor with classical Hodgkin lymphoma.

This sequence joins TRBV6-5 and TRBJ1-5; D ambiguous. This CDR3 region has 15 residues. Germline loops: CDR1 MNHEY, CDR2 SVGAGI. Trimming pared 0 bases from V and 7 bases from J, leaving 13 bases between. The CDR3 loop reads CASSYSVRERQPQHF. For the CDR3, the DNA is TGTGCCAGCAGTTACTCGGTTCGGGAGCGGCAGCCCCAGCATTTT.

V usage is TRBV6-5 and J usage is TRBJ2-7, with D possibly being TRBD1 (6 bases). The CDR3 totals 16 residues. Germline V gene data show CDR1 as MNHEY and CDR2 as SVGAGI. Trimming cost V 0 bases and J 4 bases, with 16 bases left between them. The CDR3 nucleotides are TGTGCCAGCAGTTACTCGGGCCCGGGACACGAGTACGAGCAGTACTTC. It translates to CASSYSGPGHEYEQYF.

J is TRBJ2-7 and V is TRBV18, with D hard to call. Trimming cost V 2 bases and J 2 bases, with 13 bases left between them. Germline V lookup: CDR1 KGHSH, CDR2 LQKENI. The CDR3 runs to 15 residues. CDR3 sequence reads: CASSPSALTPYEQYF. The DNA for the CDR3 is TGTGCCAGCTCACCATCGGCACTTACACCCTACGAGCAGTACTTC.

The chain has TRBV6-5 and TRBJ1-3, with D possibly matching TRBD1 (5 bases). V gave up 0 bases and J gave up 4 bases, with 7 bases separating them. Looked up from germline, CDR1 is MNHEY and CDR2 is SVGAGI. The CDR3 runs to 14 residues. The CDR3 spells CASSYSRTGNTIYF. The CDR3 DNA reads as TGTGCCAGCAGTTACTCCCGGACAGGAAACACCATATATTTT.

The V and J genes are TRBV6-6 and TRBJ2-2; 10 bases are a match to TRBD2. CDR1 MNHNY and CDR2 SVGAGI come from the germline V gene (reference sequence). The CDR3 loop spans 16 amino acids. After removal of 4 bases from V and 6 bases from J, the junction contained 8 bases not matched to a gene. CDR3 loop: CASSLELAGFSGELFF. The CDR3 region has the DNA TGTGCCAGCAGTTTGGAACTAGCGGGATTCTCCGGGGAGCTGTTTTTT.

The chain is built from TRBV19 and TRBJ2-7; D possibly matches TRBD1 or TRBD2 (6 bases each). This CDR3 region has 13 residues. Germline loops: CDR1 LNHDA, CDR2 SQIVND (reference sequence). V lost 4 bases and J 3 bases, leaving 10 bases between the germline ends. The CDR3, as DNA: TGTGCCAGTAGTAAAGGGGGGAACTACGAGCAGTACTTC. Translated: CASSKGGNYEQYF.

This chain links TRBV11-3 with TRBJ2-1, with 7 positions matching TRBD1. V lost 4 bases and J lost 0; bases outside the gene matches: 3. This CDR3 has 15 amino acids. The germline V gene has CDR1 SGHNT and CDR2 YENEEA. This CDR3 is CASSSGQDSYNEQFF. The CDR3, as DNA: TGTGCCAGCAGCTCAGGACAGGACTCCTACAATGAGCAGTTCTTC.

The chain carries TRBV7-6 and TRBJ2-1; TRBD2 aligns across 13 bases. The CDR3 runs 15 residues. The ends lost 2 bases at V and 6 bases at J; junction bases unmatched: 1. The germline V gene has CDR1 SGHVS and CDR2 FNYEAQ. CDR3 in DNA: TGTGCCAGCAGCTTAAGACTAGCGGGGGGCAATGAGCAGTTCTTC. It translates to CASSLRLAGGNEQFF.

This chain uses TRBV10-3 with TRBJ1-1, with a possible D match to TRBD1 (6 bases). CDR1 ENHRY and CDR2 SYGVKD come from the germline V gene. This CDR3 is built from 14 residues. Trimming took 3 bases from V and 1 from J, leaving 9 bases between them. The CDR3 DNA sequence: TGTGCCATCAGTGATGGACAGCGGAACACTGAAGCTTTCTTT. Encoded protein: CAISDGQRNTEAFF.

The J gene is TRBJ1-6, the V gene TRBV19; D is unclear. Trimming pared 4 bases from V and 4 bases from J, leaving 5 bases between. The CDR3 loop spans 13 amino acids. CDR1 and CDR2 from the germline V gene are LNHDA and SQIVND (reference sequence). The CDR3 nucleotides are TGTGCCAGTAGTACGCATTATAATTCACCCCTCCACTTT. This codes for CASSTHYNSPLHF.

This rearrangement joins TRBV2 to TRBJ1-4; D remains ambiguous. The CDR3 runs 15 residues. CDR1 is SNHLY and CDR2 is FYNNEI in the germline V gene. The germline V and J ends were trimmed by 8 bases and 3 bases, with 16 bases remaining between them. The CDR3 region has the DNA TGTGCCAGCCGTCTATTGACAATACCTAATGAAAAACTGTTTTTT. Its protein is CASRLLTIPNEKLFF.

The gene calls are TRBV2 and TRBJ2-3, with TRBD2 matching 7 bases. After removal of 3 bases from V and 4 bases from J, the junction contained 7 bases not matched to a gene. This CDR3 region has 15 residues. Germline CDR1 is SNHLY and CDR2 is FYNNEI. CDR3 DNA: TGTGCCAGCAGTGATGTGGGAGGGATAGCAGATACGCAGTATTTT. It codes for CASSDVGGIADTQYF. The variable domain in full, completed from reference TRBV2 and TRBJ2-3, reads EPEVTQTPSHQVTQMGQEVILRCVPISNHLYFYWYRQILGQKVEFLVSFYNNEISEKSEIFDDQFSVERPDGSNFTLKIRSTKLEDSAMYFCASSDVGGIADTQYFGPGTRLTVL.

Only a few counts were recorded for this clone. This chain links TRBV7-3 with TRBJ2-5, with TRBD2 identical over 9 bases. Germline loops: CDR1 SGHTA, CDR2 FQGTGA. V shed 2 bases and J 5 bases; nucleotides not matched to a gene: 9. The CDR3 spans 16 residues. CDR3 nucleotides: TGTGCCAGCAGCTTAGCAGTAGCGGGAGAAGCGGAGACCCAGTACTTC. Translating it yields CASSLAVAGEAETQYF.

V gene TRBV7-8 combines with J gene TRBJ2-7; 7 bases fit TRBD1. Germline lookup yields CDR1 SGHVS and CDR2 FQNEAQ. This CDR3 has 14 amino acids. The junction had 10 bases not matched to a gene; V was cut back by 5 bases and J by 6 bases. CDR3 sequence reads: CASSPVIGGGEQYF. Here the CDR3 DNA reads TGTGCCAGCAGCCCCGTTATAGGGGGCGGCGAGCAGTACTTC.

The gene calls are TRBV28 and TRBJ2-1; 8 bases fit TRBD2. Germline V gene data show CDR1 as MDHEN and CDR2 as SYDVKM. The CDR3 contains 11 residues. V lost 7 bases and J lost 8; bases outside the gene matches: 1. The CDR3 DNA is TGTGCCAGCACCGGGGGGGATGAGCAGTTCTTC. Translated, it gives CASTGGDEQFF.

The CDR3 region is CASSSLAGGGKDTQYF. The DNA of the CDR3 is TGCGCCAGCAGCTCTCTAGCGGGGGGAGGGAAAGATACGCAGTATTTT. This rearrangement joins TRBV5-1 to TRBJ2-3, with TRBD2 matching over 11 bases. The CDR3 sequence is 16 residues long. The junction had 8 bases not matched to a gene; V was cut back by 3 bases and J by 5 bases. CDR1 is SGHRS and CDR2 is YFSETQ in the germline V gene.

This clone has just one count. The gene calls are TRBV30 and TRBJ1-2; TRBD1 aligns across 7 bases. In germline, CDR1 is GTSNPN, CDR2 SVGIG (reference sequence). This CDR3 contains 13 residues. V lost 0 bases to trimming and J lost 8 bases; unmatched junction nucleotides: 6. The CDR3 nucleotides are TGTGCCTGGAGTGTGGTACAGGGGAGCGGCTACACCTTC. Its translation is CAWSVVQGSGYTF.

This rearrangement joins TRBV5-8 to TRBJ2-7, with D tentatively TRBD1 or TRBD2 (5 bases each). V was pared by 2 bases and J by 2 bases, with 14 bases between. The CDR3 loop spans 15 amino acids. Germline-derived CDR1 and CDR2 are SGHTS and YDEGEE. This CDR3 is CASSFARGLTYEQYF. The CDR3, as DNA: TGTGCCAGCAGCTTTGCACGGGGCCTTACCTACGAGCAGTACTTC.

The chain joins TRBV6-5 to TRBJ2-1; maybe TRBD1 (6 bases). Trimming pared 2 bases from V and 3 bases from J, leaving 14 bases between. This CDR3 has 16 amino acids. The germline V gene has CDR1 MNHEY and CDR2 SVGAGI. The CDR3 coding sequence is TGTGCCAGCAGTTACCCTCCGACAGGTAGCTACAATGAGCAGTTCTTC. Translation gives CASSYPPTGSYNEQFF.

The chain is built from TRBV18 and TRBJ2-7; 14 bases fit TRBD2. Per germline, CDR1 KGHSH and CDR2 LQKENI. J was trimmed by 3 bases and V by 5 bases; bases with no gene match: 6. This CDR3 contains 16 residues. CDR3 DNA sequence: TGTGCCAGCTCAGGGACTAGCGGGAGCGGCAGCTACGAGCAGTACTTC. The encoded protein is CASSGTSGSGSYEQYF.

This clone was seen just once. This chain links TRBV6-5 with TRBJ2-6; D gene ambiguous. V lost 4 bases, J lost 0 bases, and 7 bases lay in between. This CDR3 is 15 amino acids long. Germline assignment: CDR1 MNHEY and CDR2 SVGAGI. Written as DNA, the CDR3 is TGTGCCAGCAGTTTAGCTAACTCTGGGGCCAACGTCCTGACTTTC. This translates into CASSLANSGANVLTF.

The chain links TRBV7-8 to TRBJ2-7, with 7 nucleotides matching TRBD2. The J segment lost 11 bases and the V segment lost 3 bases, leaving 10 bases of the junction unmatched. CDR3 length equals 13 residues. CDR1 SGHVS and CDR2 FQNEAQ come from the germline V gene. DNA of the CDR3: TGTGCCAGCAGCTTCTCCCATCAAGGGAGGGAGTACTTC. Translation gives CASSFSHQGREYF. Supplemented by reference TRBV7-8 and TRBJ2-7, the full variable domain reads GAGVSQSPRYKVAKRGQDVALRCDPISGHVSLFWYQQALGQGPEFLTYFQNEAQLDKSGLPSDRFFAERPEGSVSTLKIQRTQQEDSAVYLCASSFSHQGREYFGPGTRLTVT.

The CDR3 here is CASSPLGENTEAFF. DNA of the CDR3: TGTGCCAGCTCACCTCTGGGAGAGAACACTGAAGCTTTCTTT. The gene calls are TRBV18 and TRBJ1-1; D unclear. The CDR3 covers 14 residues. Germline values: CDR1 KGHSH, CDR2 LQKENI. V lost 3 bases and J lost 1, with 9 bases in between. Full variable domain (outside the CDR3, taken from reference TRBV18 and TRBJ1-1): NAGVMQNPRHLVRRRGQEARLRCSPMKGHSHVYWYRQLPEEGLKFMVYLQKENIIDESGMPKERFSAEFPKEGPSILRIQQVVRGDSAAYFCASSPLGENTEAFFGQGTRLTVV.

This CDR3 reads CASSLDRGGGNEKLFF. In DNA form, the CDR3 reads TGTGCCAGCAGCCTGGACAGGGGCGGGGGTAATGAAAAACTGTTTTTT. J is TRBJ1-4 and V is TRBV28, with 9 positions matching TRBD1. CDR1 is MDHEN, CDR2 SYDVKM, per germline. V was pared by 6 bases and J by 4 bases, with 9 bases of the junction left unmatched. This CDR3 spans 16 amino acids.

The V and J genes are TRBV11-2 and TRBJ2-7; D call uncertain. There are 14 residues in the CDR3. The V gene's germline CDR1 is SGHAT and CDR2 FQNNGV. The V gene lost 1 base and the J gene lost 3 bases, with 10 bases spanning the gap. CDR3 nucleotides: TGTGCCAGCAGCTTAGGCCAGGCTCTCTACGAGCAGTACTTC. Protein sequence: CASSLGQALYEQYF.

A few counts support this clone. This specimen includes other DNA sequences encoding the same CDR3. The rearrangement joins TRBV9 to TRBJ1-2; no reliable D call. V lost 1 base and J 2 bases, leaving 6 bases between the germline ends. CDR3 length: 13 residues. CDR1 is SGDLS, CDR2 YYNGEE, per germline. CDR3 region: CASSVTENYGYTF. DNA of the CDR3: TGTGCCAGCAGCGTAACCGAAAACTATGGCTACACCTTC.